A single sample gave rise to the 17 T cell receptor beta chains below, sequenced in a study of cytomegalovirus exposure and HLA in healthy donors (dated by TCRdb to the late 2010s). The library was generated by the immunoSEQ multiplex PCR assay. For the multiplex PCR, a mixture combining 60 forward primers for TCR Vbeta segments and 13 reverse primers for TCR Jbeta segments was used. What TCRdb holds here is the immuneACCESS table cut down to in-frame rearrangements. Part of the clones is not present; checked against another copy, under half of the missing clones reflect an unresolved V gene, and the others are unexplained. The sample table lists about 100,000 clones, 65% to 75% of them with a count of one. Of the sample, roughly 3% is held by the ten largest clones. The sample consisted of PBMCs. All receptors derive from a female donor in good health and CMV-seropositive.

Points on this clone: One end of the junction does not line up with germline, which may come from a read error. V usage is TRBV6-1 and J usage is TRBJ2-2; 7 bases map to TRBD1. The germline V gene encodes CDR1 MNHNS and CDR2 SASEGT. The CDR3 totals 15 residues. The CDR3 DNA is TGTGCCAGCAGCGAAGACAGGGTAAACACCGGGGAGCTGTTTTTT. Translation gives CASSEDRVNTGELFF.

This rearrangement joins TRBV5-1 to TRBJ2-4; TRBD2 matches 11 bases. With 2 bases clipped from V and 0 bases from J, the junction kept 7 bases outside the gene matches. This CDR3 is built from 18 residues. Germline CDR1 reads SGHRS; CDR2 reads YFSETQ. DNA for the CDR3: TGCGCCAGCAGCTTCGGGACTAGCGGAAGGGCAGCCAAAAACATTCAGTACTTC. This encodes CASSFGTSGRAAKNIQYF. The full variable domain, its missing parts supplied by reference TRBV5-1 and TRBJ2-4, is KAGVTQTPRYLIKTRGQQVTLSCSPISGHRSVSWYQQTPGQGLQFLFEYFSETQRNKGNFPGRFSGRQFSNSRSEMNVSTLELGDSALYLCASSFGTSGRAAKNIQYFGAGTRLSVL.

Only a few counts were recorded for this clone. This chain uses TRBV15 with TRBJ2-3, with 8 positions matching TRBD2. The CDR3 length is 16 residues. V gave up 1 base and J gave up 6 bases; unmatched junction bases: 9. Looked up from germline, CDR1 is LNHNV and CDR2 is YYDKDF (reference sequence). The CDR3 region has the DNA TGTGCCACCAGCAGAGGGAGTAGCGGGAATGAGGATACGCAGTATTTT. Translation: CATSRGSSGNEDTQYF. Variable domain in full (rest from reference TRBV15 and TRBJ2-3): DAMVIQNPRYQVTQFGKPVTLSCSQTLNHNVMYWYQQKSSQAPKLLFHYYDKDFNNEADTPDNFQSRRPNTSFCFLDIRSPGLGDTAMYLCATSRGSSGNEDTQYFGPGTRLTVL.

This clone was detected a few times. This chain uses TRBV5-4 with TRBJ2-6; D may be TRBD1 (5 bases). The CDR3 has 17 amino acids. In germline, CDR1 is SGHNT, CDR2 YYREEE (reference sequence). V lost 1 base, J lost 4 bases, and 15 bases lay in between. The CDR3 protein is CASSLPPPWTGANVLTF. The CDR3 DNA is TGTGCCAGCAGCTTGCCACCTCCCTGGACAGGGGCCAACGTCCTGACTTTC. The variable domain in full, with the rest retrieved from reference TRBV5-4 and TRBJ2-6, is ETGVTQSPTHLIKTRGQQVTLRCSSQSGHNTVSWYQQALGQGPQFIFQYYREEENGRGNFPPRFSGLQFPNYSSELNVNALELDDSALYLCASSLPPPWTGANVLTFGAGSRLTVL.

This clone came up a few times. The chain's CDR3 is CASSVEPLQETQYF. Written as DNA, the CDR3 is TGTGCCAGCAGCGTAGAGCCCCTTCAAGAGACCCAGTACTTC. This sequence joins TRBV9 and TRBJ2-5; D call uncertain. The length of the CDR3 is 14 residues. Trimming pared 0 bases from V and 2 bases from J, leaving 8 bases between. The germline gives CDR1 SGDLS, CDR2 YYNGEE. Drawing the rest from reference TRBV9 and TRBJ2-5, the complete variable domain is DSGVTQTPKHLITATGQRVTLRCSPRSGDLSVYWYQQSLDQGLQFLIQYYNGEERAKGNILERFSAQQFPDLHSELNLSSLELGDSALYFCASSVEPLQETQYFGPGTRLLVL.

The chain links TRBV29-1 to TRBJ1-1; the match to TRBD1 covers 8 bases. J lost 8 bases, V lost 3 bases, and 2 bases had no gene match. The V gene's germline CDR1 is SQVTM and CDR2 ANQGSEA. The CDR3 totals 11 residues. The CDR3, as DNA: TGCAGCGTTGAGAGGACAGGGGAAGCTTTCTTT. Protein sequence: CSVERTGEAFF.

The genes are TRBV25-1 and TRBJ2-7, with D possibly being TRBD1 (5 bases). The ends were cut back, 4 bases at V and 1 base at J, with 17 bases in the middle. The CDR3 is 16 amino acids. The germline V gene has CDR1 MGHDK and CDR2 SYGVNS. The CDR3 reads CASSGGESEPSYEQYF. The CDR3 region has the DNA TGTGCCAGCAGTGGGGGCGAATCTGAACCGTCCTACGAGCAGTACTTC.

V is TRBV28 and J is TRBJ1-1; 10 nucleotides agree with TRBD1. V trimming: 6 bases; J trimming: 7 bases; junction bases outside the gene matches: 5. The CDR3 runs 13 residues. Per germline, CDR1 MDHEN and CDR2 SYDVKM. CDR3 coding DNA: TGTGCCAGCAGCCGGGACAGGGGTGTTGAAGCTTTCTTT. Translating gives CASSRDRGVEAFF.

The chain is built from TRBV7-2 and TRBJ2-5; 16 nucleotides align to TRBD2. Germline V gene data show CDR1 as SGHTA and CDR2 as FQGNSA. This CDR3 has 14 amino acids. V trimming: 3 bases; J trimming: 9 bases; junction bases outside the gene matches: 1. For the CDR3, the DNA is TGTGCCAGCAGCTTCGGGACTAGCGGGGGGGCCCAGTACTTC. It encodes CASSFGTSGGAQYF.

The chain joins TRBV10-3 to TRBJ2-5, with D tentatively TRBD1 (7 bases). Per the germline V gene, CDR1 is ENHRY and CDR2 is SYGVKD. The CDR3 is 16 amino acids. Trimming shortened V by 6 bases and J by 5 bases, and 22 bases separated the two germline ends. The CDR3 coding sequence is TGTGCCATCAGCCCCAGATCCGGGACAGCGGGCGAGACCCAGTACTTC. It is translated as CAISPRSGTAGETQYF.

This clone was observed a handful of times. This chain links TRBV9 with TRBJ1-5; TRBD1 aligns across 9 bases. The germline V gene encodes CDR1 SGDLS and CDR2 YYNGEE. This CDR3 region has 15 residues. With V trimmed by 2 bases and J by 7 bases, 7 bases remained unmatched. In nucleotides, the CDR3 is TGTGCCAGCAGCGTCGGGACAGGGCCGGGACAGCCCCAGCATTTT. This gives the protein CASSVGTGPGQPQHF.

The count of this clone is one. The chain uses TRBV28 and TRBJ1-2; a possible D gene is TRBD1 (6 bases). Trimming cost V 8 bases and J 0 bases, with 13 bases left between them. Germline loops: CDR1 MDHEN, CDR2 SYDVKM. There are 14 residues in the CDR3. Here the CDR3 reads CASFLGQTNYGYTF. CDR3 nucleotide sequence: TGTGCCAGCTTTCTAGGACAGACTAACTATGGCTACACCTTC.

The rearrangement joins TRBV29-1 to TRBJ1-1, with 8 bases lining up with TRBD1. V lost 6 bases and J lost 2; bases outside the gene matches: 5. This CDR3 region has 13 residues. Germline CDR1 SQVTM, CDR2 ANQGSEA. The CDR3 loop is CSVRTGTNTEAFF. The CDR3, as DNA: TGCAGCGTGCGGACAGGGACAAACACTGAAGCTTTCTTT.

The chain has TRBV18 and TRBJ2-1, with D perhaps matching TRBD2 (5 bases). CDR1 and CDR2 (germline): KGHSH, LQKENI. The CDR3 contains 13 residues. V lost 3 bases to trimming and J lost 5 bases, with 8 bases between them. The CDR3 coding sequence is TGTGCCAGCTCACCCATACTAGACAATGAGCAGTTCTTC. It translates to CASSPILDNEQFF. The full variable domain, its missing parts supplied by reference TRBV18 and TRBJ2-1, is NAGVMQNPRHLVRRRGQEARLRCSPMKGHSHVYWYRQLPEEGLKFMVYLQKENIIDESGMPKERFSAEFPKEGPSILRIQQVVRGDSAAYFCASSPILDNEQFFGPGTRLTVL.

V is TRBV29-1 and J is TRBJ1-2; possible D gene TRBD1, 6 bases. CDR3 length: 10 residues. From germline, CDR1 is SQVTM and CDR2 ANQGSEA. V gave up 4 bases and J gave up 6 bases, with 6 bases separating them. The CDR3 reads CSVAGDGYTF. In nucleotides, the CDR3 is TGCAGCGTTGCAGGGGATGGCTACACCTTC.

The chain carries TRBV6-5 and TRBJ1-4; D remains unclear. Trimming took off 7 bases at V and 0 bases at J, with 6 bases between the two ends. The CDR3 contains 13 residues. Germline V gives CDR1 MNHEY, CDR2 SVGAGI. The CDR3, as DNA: TGTGCCAGCAAGAGTACAACTAATGAAAAACTGTTTTTT. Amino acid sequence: CASKSTTNEKLFF.

The CDR3 DNA reads TGTGCCTGGAGTGGTAGACAGGATGCAGGCTACACCTTC. Amino acids: CAWSGRQDAGYTF. The genes are TRBV30 and TRBJ1-2; D might be TRBD1 (6 bases). Germline assignment: CDR1 GTSNPN and CDR2 SVGIG (reference sequence). Trimming cost V 1 base and J 8 bases, with 14 bases left between them. The CDR3 covers 13 residues.